These 6 T cell receptor beta chains were all obtained from the same sample, sequenced in a study of shared clonotypes between healthy human individuals. This table comes from immunoSEQ multiplex PCR, and its TCRdb copy is limited to in-frame clones, with some not included. This sample has about 490,000 clones, with over 75% found just once. What was sequenced was PBMCs. All receptors derive from a woman between 35 and 50 years old in good health. Some clones in this sample may be carry-over from other donors' samples.

This chain links TRBV15 with TRBJ1-2; D unresolved. CDR3 length: 13 residues. CDR1 is LNHNV, CDR2 YYDKDF, per germline (reference sequence). V shed 0 bases and J shed 4 bases, with 6 bases lying between them. CDR3 in DNA: TGTGCCACCAGCAGAGATTTCCTCTATGGCTACACCTTC. The encoded protein is CATSRDFLYGYTF. Combining the CDR3 with reference TRBV15 and TRBJ1-2 gives the whole variable domain DAMVIQNPRYQVTQFGKPVTLSCSQTLNHNVMYWYQQKSSQAPKLLFHYYDKDFNNEADTPDNFQSRRPNTSFCFLDIRSPGLGDTAMYLCATSRDFLYGYTFGSGTRLTVV.

This clone has just one count. The J gene is TRBJ2-3, the V gene TRBV5-1; D gene unclear. Trimming shortened V by 2 bases and J by 0 bases, and 13 bases separated the two germline ends. The CDR3 extends over 16 amino acids. From germline, CDR1 is SGHRS and CDR2 YFSETQ. The CDR3 coding sequence is TGCGCCAGCAGCTTACGGACCGGTACTAGCACAGATACGCAGTATTTT. Translating it yields CASSLRTGTSTDTQYF.

This sequence joins TRBV7-2 and TRBJ2-7, with D tentatively TRBD1 (6 bases). This CDR3 is built from 14 residues. Trimming took off 5 bases at V and 2 bases at J, with 13 bases between the two ends. Germline CDR1 and CDR2: SGHTA and FQGNSA. DNA of the CDR3: TGTGCCAGCAGCCCGCGACGGACAGCCTACGAGCAGTACTTC. This translates into CASSPRRTAYEQYF.

This sequence joins TRBV30 and TRBJ1-4; perhaps TRBD1 as D (5 bases). With 2 bases removed from V and 10 bases from J, the gap between germline ends came to 20 bases. Germline-derived CDR1 and CDR2 are GTSNPN and SVGIG (reference sequence). The CDR3 sequence is 15 residues long. The CDR3 DNA reads TGTGCCTGGAGTCTTTCCGGAACCTCAAGGGGAAAACTGTTTTTT. It yields the protein CAWSLSGTSRGKLFF.

The chain combines TRBV7-9 with TRBJ2-5; D not resolved. The CDR3 runs 14 residues. In germline, CDR1 is SEHNR, CDR2 FQNEAQ (reference sequence). With 5 bases removed from V and 2 bases from J, the gap between germline ends came to 12 bases. CDR3 amino acids: CASSASNLQETQYF. CDR3 sequence (DNA): TGTGCCAGCAGCGCCTCGAACTTACAAGAGACCCAGTACTTC.

The V call is TRBV28, the J call TRBJ1-5; 7 positions match TRBD1. This CDR3 has 14 amino acids. The junction had 7 bases not matched to a gene; V was cut back by 4 bases and J by 7 bases. The germline V gene has CDR1 MDHEN and CDR2 SYDVKM. The CDR3 sequence: CASSSGQVGQPQHF. The CDR3, as DNA: TGTGCCAGCAGTTCTGGACAGGTTGGGCAGCCCCAGCATTTT.